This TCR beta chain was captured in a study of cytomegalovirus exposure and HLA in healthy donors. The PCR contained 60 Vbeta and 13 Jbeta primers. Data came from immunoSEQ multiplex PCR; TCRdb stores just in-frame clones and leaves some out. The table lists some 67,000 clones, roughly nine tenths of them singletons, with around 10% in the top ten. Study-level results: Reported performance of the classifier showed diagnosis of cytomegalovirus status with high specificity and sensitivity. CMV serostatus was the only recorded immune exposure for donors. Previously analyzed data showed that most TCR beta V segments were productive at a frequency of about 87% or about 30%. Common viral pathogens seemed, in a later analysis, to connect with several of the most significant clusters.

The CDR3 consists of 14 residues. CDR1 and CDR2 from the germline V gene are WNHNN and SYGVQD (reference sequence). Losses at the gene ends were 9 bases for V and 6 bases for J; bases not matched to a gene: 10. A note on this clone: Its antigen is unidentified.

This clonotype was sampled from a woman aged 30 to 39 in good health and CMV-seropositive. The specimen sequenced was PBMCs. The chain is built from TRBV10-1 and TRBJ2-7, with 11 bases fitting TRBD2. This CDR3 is CASSTGTSGGEQYF. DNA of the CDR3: TGCGCCAGTTCTACCGGGACTAGCGGTGGCGAGCAGTACTTC.